This note documents a single T cell receptor (beta chain) sequence. The antigen is undetermined. This entry belongs to a study of cytomegalovirus exposure and HLA in healthy donors. CDR1 is SQVTM and CDR2 is ANQGSEA in the germline V gene. The V end was cut by 6 bases, the J end by 7 bases, with 19 bases between. The CDR3 extends over 14 amino acids. Findings of the study overall: Subsequent analysis revealed that first-cohort TCR clusters tended to co-occur in the 130 or so validation repertoires.

Sequenced by immunoSEQ multiplex PCR; TCRdb stores in-frame clones only, minus some. The sample has about 75,000 clones, roughly 80% seen once. The sequenced sample was PBMCs. The rearrangement uses TRBV29-1 and TRBJ2-1, with a possible D match to TRBD1 (6 bases). The receptor's source is a man aged 30-40 years in good health and CMV-seronegative. CDR3: CSVGAVDPTNEQFF. CDR3 DNA sequence: TGCAGCGTGGGGGCAGTCGACCCAACTAATGAGCAGTTCTTC.